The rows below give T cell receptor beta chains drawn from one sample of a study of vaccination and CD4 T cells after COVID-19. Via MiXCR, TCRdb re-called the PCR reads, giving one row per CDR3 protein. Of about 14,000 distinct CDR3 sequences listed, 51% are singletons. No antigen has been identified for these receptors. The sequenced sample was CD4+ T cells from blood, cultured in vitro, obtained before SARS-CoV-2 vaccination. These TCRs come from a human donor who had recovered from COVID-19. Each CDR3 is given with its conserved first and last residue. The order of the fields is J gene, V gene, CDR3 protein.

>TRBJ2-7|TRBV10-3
CAISERAPYEQYF
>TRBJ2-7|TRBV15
CATSRDIGTGVEQYF
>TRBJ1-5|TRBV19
CASSIDRRQPQHF
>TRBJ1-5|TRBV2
CASSEMGGRSNQPQHF
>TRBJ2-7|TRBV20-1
CSARDGFPYTYEQYF
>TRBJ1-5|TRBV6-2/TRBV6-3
CASTIPGTPYQPQHF
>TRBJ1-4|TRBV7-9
CASGGEKLFF
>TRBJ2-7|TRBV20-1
CSAPHPPGTSVSYEQYF
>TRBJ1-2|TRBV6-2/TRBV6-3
CASSRNTEAGKLTRNYGYTF
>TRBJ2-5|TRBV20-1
CSAPSGTAQETQYF
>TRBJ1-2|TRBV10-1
CASSESIGSITGYTF
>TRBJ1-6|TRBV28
CASSSSGISYNSPLHF
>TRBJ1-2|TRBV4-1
CASSQPIMGREDGYTF
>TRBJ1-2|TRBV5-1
CASSRDGVLDYTF
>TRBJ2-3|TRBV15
CATSREQGAGDTQYF
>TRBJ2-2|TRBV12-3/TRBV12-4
CASRPGTPNTGELFF
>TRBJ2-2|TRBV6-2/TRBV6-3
CASSWSSDTGELFF
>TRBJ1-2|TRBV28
CASSAVDRVYYGYTF
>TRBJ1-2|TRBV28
CASSFYRGQGYGYTF
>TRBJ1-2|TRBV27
CASSLSRDRGLYGYTF
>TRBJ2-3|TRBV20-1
CSAARSGALTDTQYF
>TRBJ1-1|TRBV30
CAWSGDRHASEAFF
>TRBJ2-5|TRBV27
CASSLFGQETQYF
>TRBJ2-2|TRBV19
CASSRTGDAGELFF
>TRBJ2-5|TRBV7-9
CAPGTGMGETQYF
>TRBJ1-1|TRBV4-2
CASSQDGGDGAEAFF
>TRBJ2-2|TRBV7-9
CASSGRDAGELFF
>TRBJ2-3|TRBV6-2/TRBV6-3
CASSLTRTPSTDTQYF
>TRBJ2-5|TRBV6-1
CASRPGGGETQYF
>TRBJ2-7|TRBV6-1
CASRDPGGSSYEQYF
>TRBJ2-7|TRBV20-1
CSATDWTSGSHEQYF
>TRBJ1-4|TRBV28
CASSLVGGPTNEKLFF
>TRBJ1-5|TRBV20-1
CSASWDRGYDQPQHF
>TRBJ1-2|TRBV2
CASRAGKGYTF
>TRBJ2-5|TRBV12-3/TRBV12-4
CASSEGIQETQYF
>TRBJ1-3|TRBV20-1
CSARWGGRNTIYF
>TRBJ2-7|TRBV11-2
CASSSGLASSYEQYF
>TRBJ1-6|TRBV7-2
CASSLVQGGINNSPLHF
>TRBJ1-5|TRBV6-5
CASSYAGVGNQPQHF
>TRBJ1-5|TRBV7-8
CASSFAGGEGQPQHF
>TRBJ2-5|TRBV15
CATSRGDGTSGETQYF
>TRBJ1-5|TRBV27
CASSPTGIGAPQHF
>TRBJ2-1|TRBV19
CARPDRDCYNEQFF
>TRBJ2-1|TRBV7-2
CASSLGIDEQFF
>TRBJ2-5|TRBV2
CASSEGTHQETQYF
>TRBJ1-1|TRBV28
CASRTPVEAFF
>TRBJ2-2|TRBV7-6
CASSLTRGGIGELFF